Following are 17 T cell receptor beta chains from one sample sequenced in a study of early T cells in non-severe SARS-CoV-2 infection. TCRdb fed the 5' RACE reads into MiXCR, producing one record per CDR3 protein. This table holds under 90,000 distinct CDR3 sequences, less than 15% found once. Sequencing was carried out using whole blood. Receptors were obtained from an adult who was a healthcare worker with PCR-confirmed SARS-CoV-2 infection or an uninfected control (not recorded which).

The V call is TRBV5-1, the J call TRBJ2-7, with no clear D. This CDR3 comprises 14 residues. Germline V gene lookup returns CDR1 SGHRS and CDR2 YFSETQ. With 4 bases removed from V and 0 bases from J, the gap between germline ends came to 11 bases. The CDR3 sequence is CASSRAGDSYEQYF. The CDR3 nucleotides are TGCGCCAGCAGCAGGGCAGGTGACTCCTACGAGCAGTACTTC.

This clonotype has only a few counts. The CDR3 DNA reads as TGTGCCAGCAGTCCCCCGGACGAAAATAGAGGTGAAGCTTTCTTT. This gives the protein CASSPPDENRGEAFF. The rearrangement uses TRBV6-6 and TRBJ1-1; D is uncertain. This CDR3 is built from 15 residues. The germline V gene has CDR1 MNHNY and CDR2 SVGAGI (reference sequence). Between the trimmed V and J ends, which lost 5 bases and 7 bases, there was a span of 20 bases.

This clonotype was observed at least ten times. The V gene is TRBV28, the J gene TRBJ1-1; D is ambiguous. CDR1 and CDR2 from the germline V gene are MDHEN and SYDVKM. The CDR3 length is 11 residues. The V end was cut by 6 bases, the J end by 2 bases, with 4 bases between. CDR3 sequence reads: CASRVNTEAFF. The CDR3 DNA sequence: TGTGCCAGCAGAGTTAACACTGAAGCTTTCTTT.

This clonotype was counted a single time. The rearrangement joins TRBV18 to TRBJ2-3, with a possible D match to TRBD1 (6 bases). V dropped 5 bases and J dropped 4 bases, with 19 bases sitting between them. The CDR3 consists of 16 residues. Looked up from germline, CDR1 is KGHSH and CDR2 is LQKENI. The CDR3 region has the DNA TGTGCCAGCTCAGTTTCGACAGGATCAACATCAGATACGCAGTATTTT. This codes for CASSVSTGSTSDTQYF.

This clonotype occurred many times. The chain carries TRBV27 and TRBJ2-7, with 7 positions matching TRBD1. Germline CDR1 and CDR2: MNHEY and SMNVEV (reference sequence). The trim removed 6 bases at V and 2 bases at J, leaving 10 bases unmatched. The CDR3 runs 15 residues. CDR3 amino acids: CASRPNGQDAYEQYF. CDR3 coding DNA: TGTGCCAGCAGGCCAAATGGACAGGACGCCTACGAGCAGTACTTC.

This chain uses TRBV6-6 with TRBJ1-1, with D unclear. Trimming shortened V by 6 bases and J by 1 base, and 6 bases separated the two germline ends. CDR1 is MNHNY, CDR2 SVGAGI, per germline (reference sequence). The CDR3 has 12 amino acids. For the CDR3, the DNA is TGTGCCAGCAGAGAGGCGAACACTGAAGCTTTCTTT. As protein: CASREANTEAFF.

This clonotype appeared a few times. The chain joins TRBV20-1 to TRBJ2-1; 11 nucleotides agree with TRBD2. This CDR3 contains 14 residues. CDR1 DFQATT and CDR2 SNEGSKA come from the germline V gene (reference sequence). J gave up 4 bases and V 2 bases, and 1 base lay outside the gene matches. The CDR3 region is CSARRTSGYNEQFF. The CDR3 DNA is TGCAGTGCTAGACGGACTAGCGGGTACAATGAGCAGTTCTTC.

The chain has TRBV27 and TRBJ2-7, with TRBD1 identical over 8 bases. V shed 5 bases, J shed 6 bases, and the junction held 15 bases outside the gene matches. Germline lookup yields CDR1 MNHEY and CDR2 SMNVEV (reference sequence). The CDR3 consists of 16 residues. The CDR3 DNA follows: TGTGCCAGCAGTCCAGCCAGGGCAGGGGGCGCATTCGAGCAGTACTTC. Residues: CASSPARAGGAFEQYF.

A few counts support this clonotype. The chain uses TRBV9 and TRBJ1-2; weak D call: TRBD1 (6 bases). The CDR3 has 13 amino acids. Germline V gene data show CDR1 as SGDLS and CDR2 as YYNGEE. V was clipped by 2 bases and J by 5 bases, with 10 bases between them. CDR3 sequence (DNA): TGTGCCAGCAGCGTCGGGACAACGTATGGCTACACCTTC. This encodes CASSVGTTYGYTF.

This clonotype has a handful of counts. The chain couples TRBV19 to TRBJ2-1; possibly TRBD2 for D (6 bases). The germline V and J ends were trimmed by 6 bases and 3 bases, with 9 bases remaining between them. The CDR3 extends over 13 amino acids. Per germline, CDR1 LNHDA and CDR2 SQIVND (reference sequence). The CDR3 loop is CASSATSYNEQFF. The CDR3 nucleotides read TGTGCCAGTAGCGCGACTAGCTACAATGAGCAGTTCTTC.

V and J are TRBV28 and TRBJ2-7; D gene uncertain. Trimming pared 3 bases from V and 3 bases from J, leaving 3 bases between. This CDR3 has 11 amino acids. CDR1 is MDHEN and CDR2 is SYDVKM in the germline V gene. The CDR3 bases are TGTGCCAGCAGTTTCCACTACGAGCAGTACTTC. Its protein product is CASSFHYEQYF.

In this sample, this clonotype turned up many times. The gene calls are TRBV19 and TRBJ2-6, with a tentative D call TRBD1 (6 bases). Germline CDR1 is LNHDA and CDR2 is SQIVND (reference sequence). CDR3 size: 18 residues. The V and J ends lost 7 bases and 0 bases respectively, with 19 bases between them. The CDR3 coding sequence is TGTGCCAGTACCCTTGGGAACAGGGTGGCCTCTGGGGCCAACGTCCTGACTTTC. This gives the protein CASTLGNRVASGANVLTF.

J is TRBJ2-7 and V is TRBV25-1; D might be TRBD2 (6 bases). V was trimmed by 6 bases and J by 6 bases, leaving 18 bases between them. Germline V gene data show CDR1 as MGHDK and CDR2 as SYGVNS. The CDR3 extends over 14 amino acids. CDR3 coding DNA: TGTGCCAGCAGCGCCACGGGGACTGTTGGCGAGCAGTACTTC. Its protein is CASSATGTVGEQYF.

The chain has TRBV28 and TRBJ2-7, with no clear D. Trimming shortened V by 6 bases and J by 3 bases, and 9 bases separated the two germline ends. Germline assignment: CDR1 MDHEN and CDR2 SYDVKM. This CDR3 spans 12 amino acids. The CDR3 spells CASSAKGYEQYF. CDR3 in DNA: TGTGCCAGCAGCGCCAAGGGCTACGAGCAGTACTTC.

The chain employs TRBV5-1 and TRBJ1-1; a weak D match, TRBD1 (5 bases). The length of the CDR3 is 15 residues. CDR1 is SGHRS, CDR2 YFSETQ, per germline. V gave up 0 bases and J gave up 5 bases, with 14 bases separating them. The CDR3 reads CASSLAKAGRTEAFF. The CDR3 DNA follows: TGCGCCAGCAGCTTGGCTAAAGCAGGGAGGACTGAAGCTTTCTTT. Filled out from reference TRBV5-1 and TRBJ1-1, the complete variable domain reads KAGVTQTPRYLIKTRGQQVTLSCSPISGHRSVSWYQQTPGQGLQFLFEYFSETQRNKGNFPGRFSGRQFSNSRSEMNVSTLELGDSALYLCASSLAKAGRTEAFFGQGTRLTVV.

This clonotype has just a few counts. This rearrangement joins TRBV9 to TRBJ2-3, with 10 bases matching TRBD1. The CDR3 spans 15 residues. From germline, CDR1 is SGDLS and CDR2 YYNGEE. Germline trimming cut 5 bases from V and 4 bases from J; bases unmatched to any gene: 7. This CDR3 is CASRVGQGGPDTQYF. Written as DNA, the CDR3 is TGTGCCAGCAGAGTTGGACAGGGGGGTCCAGATACGCAGTATTTT.

This chain uses TRBV6-1 with TRBJ1-2; TRBD1 might be the D (5 bases). This CDR3 contains 12 residues. Germline values: CDR1 MNHNS, CDR2 SASEGT. V was clipped by 8 bases and J by 6 bases, with 13 bases between them. The CDR3: CASGHSLDGYTF. In nucleotides, the CDR3 is TGTGCCAGCGGACACTCTCTGGATGGCTACACCTTC.